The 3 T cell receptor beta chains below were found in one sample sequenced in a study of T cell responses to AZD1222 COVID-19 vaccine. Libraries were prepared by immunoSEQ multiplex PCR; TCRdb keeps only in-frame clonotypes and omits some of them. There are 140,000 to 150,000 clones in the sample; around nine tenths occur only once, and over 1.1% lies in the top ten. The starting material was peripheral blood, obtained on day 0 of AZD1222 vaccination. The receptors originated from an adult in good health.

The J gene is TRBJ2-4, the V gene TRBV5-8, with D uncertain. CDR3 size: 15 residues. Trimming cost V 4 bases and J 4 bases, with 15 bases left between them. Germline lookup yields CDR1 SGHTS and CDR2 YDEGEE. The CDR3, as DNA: TGTGCCAGCAGCCAGTTAACCCCCGAAAAAAACATTCAGTACTTC. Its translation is CASSQLTPEKNIQYF.

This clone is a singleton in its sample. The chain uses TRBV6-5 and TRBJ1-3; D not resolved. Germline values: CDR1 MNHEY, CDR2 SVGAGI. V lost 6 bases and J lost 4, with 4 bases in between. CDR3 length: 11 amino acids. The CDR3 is CASSRGNTIYF. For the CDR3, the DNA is TGTGCCAGCAGCAGGGGAAACACCATATATTTT.

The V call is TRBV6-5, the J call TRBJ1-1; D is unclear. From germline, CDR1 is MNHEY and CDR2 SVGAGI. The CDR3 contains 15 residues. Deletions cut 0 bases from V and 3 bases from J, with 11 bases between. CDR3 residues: CASSYSRREDTEAFF. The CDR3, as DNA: TGTGCCAGCAGTTACTCGAGAAGGGAAGACACTGAAGCTTTCTTT.